This entry concerns a single T cell receptor (beta chain). Its specificity is not known. Other DNA sequences in this specimen translate into the identical CDR3. This sample is part of a study of shared clonotypes between healthy human individuals. Across the whole study: CD4 naive cells filled three plates per donor, CD4 memory three, CD8 naive two and CD8 memory one.

V lost 4 bases to trimming and J lost 4 bases, with 11 bases between them. The CDR3 covers 14 residues. Per germline, CDR1 SGHNT and CDR2 YYREEE (reference sequence). Study-wide results and caveats: Generation probabilities of non-shared clonotypes were lower (relative to those shared by all four donors).

Data came from immunoSEQ multiplex PCR; TCRdb stores just in-frame clones and leaves some out. The sample holds some 2,000,000 clones, 95% seen once. The sequence came from a man between 18 and 35 years old in good health. This chain connects TRBV5-4 to TRBJ1-4; tentatively, D is TRBD1 (6 bases). Sequencing input: naive CD4+ T cells sorted from blood. Regarding subset: CD45RA+ positively selected. The CDR3 DNA reads as TGTGCCAGCAGCCCGGGGGGGCTTAATGAAAAACTGTTTTTT. This codes for CASSPGGLNEKLFF.